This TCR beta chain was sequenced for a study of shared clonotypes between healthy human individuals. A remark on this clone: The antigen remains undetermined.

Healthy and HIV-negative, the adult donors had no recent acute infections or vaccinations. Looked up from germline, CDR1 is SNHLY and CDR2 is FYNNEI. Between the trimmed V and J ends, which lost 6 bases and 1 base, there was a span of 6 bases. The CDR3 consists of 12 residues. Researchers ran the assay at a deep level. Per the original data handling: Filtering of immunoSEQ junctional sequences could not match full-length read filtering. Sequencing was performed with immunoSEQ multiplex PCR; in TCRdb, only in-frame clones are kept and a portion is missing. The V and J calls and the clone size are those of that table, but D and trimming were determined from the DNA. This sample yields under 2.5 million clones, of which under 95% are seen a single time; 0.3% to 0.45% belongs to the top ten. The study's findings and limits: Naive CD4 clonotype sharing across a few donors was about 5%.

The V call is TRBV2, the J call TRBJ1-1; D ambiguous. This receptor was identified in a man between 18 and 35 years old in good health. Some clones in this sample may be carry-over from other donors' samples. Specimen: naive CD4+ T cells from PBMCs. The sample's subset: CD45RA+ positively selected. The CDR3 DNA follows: TGTGCCAGCAGCTACAAGAACACTGAAGCTTTCTTT. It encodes CASSYKNTEAFF.